This T cell receptor beta chain is from a study of T-cell memory formation after mild COVID-19. In the study overall: TCR clusters were mostly confined to one donor each.

On this clonotype itself: Its antigen is not known.

TCRdb processed the 5' RACE reads anew with MiXCR; each CDR3 protein has one entry. The sample yields 380,000 or so distinct CDR3 sequences, 12% to 15% seen once. Points from the study as a whole: Clonal second-wave expansions that peaked on day 37 had unconfirmed SARS-CoV-2 specificity. Balance between CD4 and CD8 was seen in clones contracting day 15 to 85, and a CD4+ lean was seen in later expanders. Some clones that responded turned up in pre-infection memory, which suggests that cross-reactive memory joined in.

This TCR was sampled from a man between 18 and 35 years old who had mild COVID-19 (a few samples of this study predate the infection). Cell type and time point are not known. Sample: PBMCs or a T cell subset sorted from them (not recorded which).

CDR3 sequence (DNA): TGTGCCAGCAGCCGCCGTGGAGGGCTCCACAATGAGCAGTTCTTC. Translated: CASSRRGGLHNEQFF. The chain has TRBV7-8 and TRBJ2-1, with D perhaps TRBD2 (6 bases). V was trimmed by 5 bases and J by 5 bases, leaving 16 bases between them. The germline V gene has CDR1 SGHVS and CDR2 FQNEAQ. The CDR3 is 15 residues long.